The T cell receptor beta chain described here comes from a study of blood T cell repertoires in COVID-19. Overall study context: The study drew acute and convalescent COVID-19 samples from the United States, Italy and Spain. The analysed material was cDNA or gDNA that came from T cells, B-cell-depleted T cells, or PBMCs.

Two negative PCRs, clearance, or symptom resolution had been documented for recovered Cohort 3 donors. Sequenced by immunoSEQ multiplex PCR; TCRdb stores in-frame clones only, minus some. The sample holds fewer than 350,000 clones, 70% to 90% seen once. Germline V gene sequence: CDR1 SGHKS, CDR2 YYEKEE (reference sequence). The CDR3 has 15 amino acids. Trimming stripped 2 bases from V and 4 bases from J, with 13 bases between. Sequenced input: PBMCs or T cells enriched from blood (not recorded which). The J gene is TRBJ1-5, the V gene TRBV5-5, with D hard to call. This clonotype was sampled from a man in his thirties or forties who had recovered from COVID-19. CDR3 sequence: CASSFSTFPNQPQHF. Written as DNA, the CDR3 is TGTGCCAGCAGCTTCTCCACTTTCCCGAATCAGCCCCAGCATTTT. Variable domain in full (rest from reference TRBV5-5 and TRBJ1-5): DAGVTQSPTHLIKTRGQQVTLRCSPISGHKSVSWYQQVLGQGPQFIFQYYEKEERGRGNFPDRFSARQFPNYSSELNVNALLLGDSALYLCASSFSTFPNQPQHFGDGTRLSIL.